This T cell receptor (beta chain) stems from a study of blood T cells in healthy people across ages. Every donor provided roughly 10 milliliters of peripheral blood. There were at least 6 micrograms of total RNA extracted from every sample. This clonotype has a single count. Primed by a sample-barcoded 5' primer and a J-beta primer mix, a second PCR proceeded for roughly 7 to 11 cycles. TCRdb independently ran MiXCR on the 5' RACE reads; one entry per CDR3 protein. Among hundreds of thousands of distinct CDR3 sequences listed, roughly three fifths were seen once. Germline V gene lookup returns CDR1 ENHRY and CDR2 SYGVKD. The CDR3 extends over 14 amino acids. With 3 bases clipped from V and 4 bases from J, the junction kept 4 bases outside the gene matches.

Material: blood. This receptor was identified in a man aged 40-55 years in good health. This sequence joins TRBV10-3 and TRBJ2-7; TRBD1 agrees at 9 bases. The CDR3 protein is CAISDGTGRYEQYF. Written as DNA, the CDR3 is TGTGCCATCAGTGACGGGACAGGGAGGTACGAGCAGTACTTC.